The next 27 T cell receptor beta chains were all read from a single sample in a study of cytomegalovirus exposure and HLA in healthy donors. Primers: 60 Vbeta forward and 13 Jbeta reverse. The method was immunoSEQ multiplex PCR; TCRdb's version includes in-frame clones alone and lacks a portion of them. The sample lists 150,000 or so clones; roughly 79% were seen once. Sequencing was performed on PBMCs. Receptors originate from a man aged 35 to 55 in good health and CMV-seropositive.

V and J are TRBV5-4 and TRBJ1-1, with D perhaps matching TRBD1 (5 bases). Germline CDR1 and CDR2: SGHNT and YYREEE (reference sequence). CDR3 length: 13 residues. V lost 2 bases to trimming and J lost 1 base, with 6 bases between them. This CDR3 reads CASSFDRNTEAFF. The DNA of the CDR3 is TGTGCCAGCAGCTTTGACAGGAACACTGAAGCTTTCTTT.

This rearrangement joins TRBV4-2 to TRBJ2-1, with TRBD2 matching over 8 bases. In germline, CDR1 is LGHNA, CDR2 YNFKEQ. The ends lost 0 bases at V and 15 bases at J; junction bases unmatched: 10. The CDR3 is 14 amino acids. CDR3 coding DNA: TGTGCCAGCAGCCAAGAGAGGGAAAGGACTAGCCCGTTCTTC. Amino acid sequence: CASSQERERTSPFF.

J is TRBJ2-5 and V is TRBV28; unclear D gene. The CDR3 contains 12 residues. Trimming pared 1 base from V and 5 bases from J, leaving 5 bases between. CDR1 and CDR2 from the germline V gene are MDHEN and SYDVKM. CDR3 amino acids: CASSLLSETQYF. As DNA, the CDR3 is TGTGCCAGCAGTTTATTATCGGAGACCCAGTACTTC.

Of note for this clone: The sample holds other DNA sequences that translate to the same CDR3. The gene calls are TRBV27 and TRBJ1-2; no clear D. CDR3 length: 13 amino acids. Germline CDR1 MNHEY, CDR2 SMNVEV (reference sequence). Trimming left V 3 bases short and J 8 bases short, with 13 bases between. The CDR3 is CASSFGPGGGYTF. In DNA form, the CDR3 reads TGTGCCAGCAGTTTCGGTCCCGGAGGGGGCTACACCTTC.

Here the CDR3 DNA reads TGTGCCAGCAGTTACGGGACACCTATGGGGACTGAAGCTTTCTTT. Encoded protein: CASSYGTPMGTEAFF. The rearrangement uses TRBV6-6 and TRBJ1-1, with D maybe TRBD1 (6 bases). The length of the CDR3 is 15 residues. The germline CDR1 and CDR2 sequences are MNHNY and SVGAGI (reference sequence). Trimming left V 2 bases short and J 5 bases short, with 15 bases between.

The chain joins TRBV27 to TRBJ2-7, with a tentative D call TRBD2 (6 bases). This CDR3 is 14 amino acids long. CDR1 is MNHEY and CDR2 is SMNVEV in the germline V gene (reference sequence). The ends were cut back, 6 bases at V and 6 bases at J, with 18 bases in the middle. The CDR3 here is CASSSRDSPAEQYF. CDR3 bases: TGTGCCAGCAGCTCCCGGGACTCCCCGGCCGAGCAGTACTTC.

The rearrangement uses TRBV2 and TRBJ1-2; 9 bases fit TRBD1. V shed 6 bases, J shed 3 bases, and the junction held 8 bases outside the gene matches. This CDR3 spans 15 amino acids. The germline gives CDR1 SNHLY, CDR2 FYNNEI. The CDR3 sequence: CASRPRTGEYYGYTF. CDR3 DNA: TGTGCCAGCAGACCCCGGACAGGGGAGTACTATGGCTACACCTTC.

The CDR3 loop is CASSLGASGYQETQYF. As DNA, the CDR3 is TGTGCCAGCAGCTTAGGGGCTAGCGGGTACCAAGAGACCCAGTACTTC. The genes are TRBV7-9 and TRBJ2-5, with TRBD2 matching over 8 bases. The CDR3 is made up of 16 amino acids. V lost 1 base, J lost 0 bases, and 4 bases stayed unmatched. Germline values: CDR1 SEHNR, CDR2 FQNEAQ (reference sequence).

The chain carries TRBV6-5 and TRBJ2-7; 9 bases line up with TRBD2. Germline CDR1 reads MNHEY; CDR2 reads SVGAGI. The CDR3 has 14 amino acids. The V segment lost 4 bases and the J segment 3 bases; nucleotides outside the gene matches: 4. The CDR3 loop reads CASSSISGSYEQYF. The CDR3 DNA reads TGTGCCAGCAGTTCTATTAGCGGGAGCTACGAGCAGTACTTC.

This clone was recorded only once. V is TRBV4-1 and J is TRBJ2-3; tentatively, D is TRBD2 (5 bases). The CDR3 is made up of 14 amino acids. In germline, CDR1 is MGHRA, CDR2 YSYEKL. Trimming stripped 3 bases from V and 2 bases from J, with 9 bases between. The CDR3 nucleotides are TGCGCCAGCAGCCAGGTCGGGAACACAGATACGCAGTATTTT. Protein product: CASSQVGNTDTQYF.

The chain combines TRBV7-8 with TRBJ1-1; TRBD1 agrees at 12 bases. The V gene's germline CDR1 is SGHVS and CDR2 FQNEAQ. This CDR3 spans 17 amino acids. The ends lost 0 bases at V and 4 bases at J; junction bases unmatched: 6. In DNA, the CDR3 is TGTGCCAGCAGCTTAGCTACGGGACAGGGGGCGAGCACTGAAGCTTTCTTT. Translating gives CASSLATGQGASTEAFF.

In this sample, this clone turned up once. V and J are TRBV29-1 and TRBJ2-1, with 8 positions matching TRBD2. V lost 3 bases, J lost 5 bases, and 3 bases stayed unmatched. Germline loops: CDR1 SQVTM, CDR2 ANQGSEA. The CDR3 loop spans 13 amino acids. For the CDR3, the DNA is TGCAGCGTTGATGGACTAGCTCACAATGAGCAGTTCTTC. It yields the protein CSVDGLAHNEQFF.

There are a few counts of this clone. The V and J genes are TRBV18 and TRBJ2-1; 8 bases align to TRBD2. CDR1 and CDR2 (germline): KGHSH, LQKENI. This CDR3 has 16 residues. The V and J ends lost 0 bases and 4 bases, in that order; junction bases with no gene match: 5. This CDR3 is CASSPPQAGAYNEQFF. For the CDR3, the DNA is TGTGCCAGCTCACCACCCCAAGCGGGAGCGTACAATGAGCAGTTCTTC.

This sequence joins TRBV5-1 and TRBJ2-1; TRBD1 matches 9 bases. CDR3 length equals 15 residues. V shed 1 base, J shed 4 bases, and the junction held 3 bases outside the gene matches. In germline, CDR1 is SGHRS, CDR2 YFSETQ. CDR3: CASSLMTGGYNEQFF. CDR3 nucleotide sequence: TGCGCCAGCAGCTTGATGACAGGGGGATACAATGAGCAGTTCTTC.

This CDR3 reads CASSRIPTGLSYEQYF. In DNA, the CDR3 is TGTGCCAGCAGCCGAATACCGACAGGGCTCTCCTACGAGCAGTACTTC. The V and J genes are TRBV6-6 and TRBJ2-7; TRBD1 agrees at 7 bases. CDR1 MNHNY and CDR2 SVGAGI come from the germline V gene (reference sequence). This CDR3 has 16 amino acids. V lost 6 bases to trimming and J lost 0 bases; unmatched junction nucleotides: 11.

The chain recombines TRBV6-6 with TRBJ2-2; TRBD2 matches at 11 bases. Germline V gene data show CDR1 as MNHNY and CDR2 as SVGAGI (reference sequence). Trimming at V came to 6 bases and at J to 2 bases, leaving 2 bases not matched to a gene. This CDR3 comprises 15 residues. The CDR3 spells CASSRLAGNTGELFF. The CDR3 bases are TGTGCCAGCAGCCGACTAGCGGGAAACACCGGGGAGCTGTTTTTT.

J is TRBJ2-5 and V is TRBV21-1; the table names TRBD2, a call not compared with the DNA. TRBV21-1 constitutes a pseudogene. This CDR3 contains 15 residues. CDR3 residues: CASSKKASGRETQYF. CDR3 nucleotides: TGTGCCAGCAGCAAAAAGGCTAGCGGGAGGGAGACCCAGTACTTC.

The chain links TRBV9 to TRBJ2-7, with 9 bases lining up with TRBD2. CDR1 SGDLS and CDR2 YYNGEE come from the germline V gene. After removal of 4 bases from V and 2 bases from J, the junction contained 7 bases not matched to a gene. The CDR3 totals 15 residues. CDR3 region: CASSPQGLATYEQYF. The CDR3 region has the DNA TGTGCCAGCAGCCCCCAGGGACTAGCTACCTACGAGCAGTACTTC.

CDR3 loop: CASIGATAGNTEAFF. CDR3 in DNA: TGTGCCAGCATAGGGGCGACAGCCGGAAACACTGAAGCTTTCTTT. The V call is TRBV28, the J call TRBJ1-1, with a weak D call TRBD1 (5 bases). V lost 7 bases and J lost 2, with 17 bases in between. The CDR3 is 15 residues long. The germline CDR1 and CDR2 sequences are MDHEN and SYDVKM.

The genes are TRBV5-6 and TRBJ1-1; TRBD1 is a possible D gene (6 bases). V gave up 6 bases and J gave up 1 base, with 19 bases separating them. Germline V CDR1 and CDR2: SGHDT, YYEEEE. CDR3 length: 16 residues. CDR3 sequence (DNA): TGTGCCAGCACTCGGCTCGGGGGGGCAGCGAACACTGAAGCTTTCTTT. It is translated as CASTRLGGAANTEAFF.

The V gene is TRBV5-4, the J gene TRBJ2-7; D perhaps matches TRBD1 (6 bases). Trimming took off 3 bases at V and 2 bases at J, with 9 bases between the two ends. In germline, CDR1 is SGHNT, CDR2 YYREEE (reference sequence). The CDR3 sequence is 13 residues long. The CDR3 spells CASSSDRTYEQYF. DNA of the CDR3: TGTGCCAGCAGCTCGGACAGAACCTACGAGCAGTACTTC.

The sample holds a few counts of this clone. The chain recombines TRBV29-1 with TRBJ1-4, with D unclear. CDR3 size: 12 residues. Trimming took 5 bases from V and 0 from J, leaving 4 bases between them. Germline assignment: CDR1 SQVTM and CDR2 ANQGSEA. CDR3 region: CSVRTTNEKLFF. The CDR3 coding sequence is TGCAGCGTTCGTACAACTAATGAAAAACTGTTTTTT. Using reference TRBV29-1 and TRBJ1-4 for the parts outside the CDR3, the full variable domain is SAVISQKPSRDICQRGTSLTIQCQVDSQVTMMFWYRQQPGQSLTLIATANQGSEATYESGFVIDKFPISRPNLTFSTLTVSNMSPEDSSIYLCSVRTTNEKLFFGSGTQLSVL.

A word on this clone: Germline is not matched at one junction end, which may reflect a read error. The chain couples TRBV5-1 to TRBJ2-1, with unresolved D. The CDR3 contains 15 residues. Germline lookup yields CDR1 SGHRS and CDR2 YFSETQ. CDR3 bases: TGCGCCAGCACCTTGGACCTAGGATCCTACAATGAGCAGTTCTTC. It codes for CASTLDLGSYNEQFF.

V gene TRBV7-3 combines with J gene TRBJ2-2; 7 bases map to TRBD1. Losses at the gene ends were 5 bases for V and 5 bases for J; bases not matched to a gene: 5. Per germline, CDR1 SGHTA and CDR2 FQGTGA. The CDR3 has 14 amino acids. The CDR3 region is CASSKDRRTGELFF. The CDR3 region has the DNA TGTGCCAGCAGCAAGGACAGGCGGACCGGGGAGCTGTTTTTT.

In its sample, this clone was seen a few times. This chain joins TRBV28 and TRBJ1-5, with a weak D call TRBD1 (5 bases). Deletions cut 7 bases from V and 2 bases from J, with 12 bases between. The CDR3 has 14 residues. From germline, CDR1 is MDHEN and CDR2 SYDVKM. This CDR3 is CASTQGGGNQPQHF. In DNA, the CDR3 is TGTGCCAGCACTCAGGGTGGTGGCAATCAGCCCCAGCATTTT.

This clone appeared a single time. This sequence joins TRBV27 and TRBJ2-1; possible D gene TRBD2, 5 bases. The V end was cut by 0 bases, the J end by 3 bases, with 9 bases between. CDR3 length: 15 residues. CDR1 is MNHEY, CDR2 SMNVEV, per germline (reference sequence). Here the CDR3 reads CASSLSSSNYNEQFF. In nucleotides, the CDR3 is TGTGCCAGCAGTTTATCATCTAGCAACTACAATGAGCAGTTCTTC.

V is TRBV23-1 and J is TRBJ2-2; TRBD1 aligns across 7 bases. TRBV23-1 is an ORF, and what it does is uncertain. The CDR3 is made up of 19 amino acids. With V trimmed by 1 base and J by 7 bases, 18 bases remained unmatched. The CDR3 nucleotides are TGCGCCAGCAGTCAATTTAAGAAAACCGGGACAGCGGCAAGCGGGGAGCTGTTTTTT. Translated: CASSQFKKTGTAASGELFF.